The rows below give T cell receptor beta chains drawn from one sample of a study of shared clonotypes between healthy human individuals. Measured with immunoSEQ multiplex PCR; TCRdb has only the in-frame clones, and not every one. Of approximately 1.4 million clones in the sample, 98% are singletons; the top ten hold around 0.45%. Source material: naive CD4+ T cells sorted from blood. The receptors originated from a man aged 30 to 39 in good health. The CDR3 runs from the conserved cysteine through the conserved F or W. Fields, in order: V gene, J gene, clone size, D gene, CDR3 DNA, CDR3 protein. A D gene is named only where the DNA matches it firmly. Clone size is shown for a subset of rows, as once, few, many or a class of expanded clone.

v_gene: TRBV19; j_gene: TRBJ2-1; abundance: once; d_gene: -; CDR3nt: TGTGCCAGTAGAACGACGGATCGCTACAATGAGCAGTTCTTC; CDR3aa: CASRTTDRYNEQFF
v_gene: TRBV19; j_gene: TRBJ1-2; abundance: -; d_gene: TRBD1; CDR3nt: TGTGCCAGTAGTATTTTCTGGACAGGGCTTGAAGCTAACTATGGCTACACCTTC; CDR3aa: CASSIFWTGLEANYGYTF
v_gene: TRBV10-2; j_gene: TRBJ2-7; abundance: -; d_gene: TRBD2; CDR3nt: TGCGCCAGCAAAGTGGAGGGAGGGCCGCACGAGCAGTACTTC; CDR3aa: CASKVEGGPHEQYF
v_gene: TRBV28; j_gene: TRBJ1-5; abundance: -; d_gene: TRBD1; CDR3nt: TGTGCCAGCAGTTTAGCAGGGGGCAATAATCAGCCCCAGCATTTT; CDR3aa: CASSLAGGNNQPQHF
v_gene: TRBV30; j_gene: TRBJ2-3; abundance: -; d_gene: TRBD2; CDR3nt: TGTGCCTGGAGTTCTAGCGGAGCCGTCCCGTATTTT; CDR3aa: CAWSSSGAVPYF
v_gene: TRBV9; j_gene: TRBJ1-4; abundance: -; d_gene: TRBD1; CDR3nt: TGTGCCAGCAGCGTAGGAGACAGGGGAGCTAATGAAAAACTGTTTTTT; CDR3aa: CASSVGDRGANEKLFF
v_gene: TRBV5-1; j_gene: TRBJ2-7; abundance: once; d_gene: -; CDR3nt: TGCGCCAGCAGCTTGGAACTACAAAACGAGCAGTACTTC; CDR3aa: CASSLELQNEQYF
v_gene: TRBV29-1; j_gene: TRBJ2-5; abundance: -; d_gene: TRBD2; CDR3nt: TGCAGCGTTGAAGGACTAGCGGGACAAGAGACCCAGTACTTC; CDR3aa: CSVEGLAGQETQYF
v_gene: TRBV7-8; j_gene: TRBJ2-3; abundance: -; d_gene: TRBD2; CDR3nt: TGTGCCAGCAGCTTATTTCCTAGCGGGAGTACAGATACGCAGTATTTT; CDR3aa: CASSLFPSGSTDTQYF
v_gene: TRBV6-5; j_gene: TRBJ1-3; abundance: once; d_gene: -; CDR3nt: TGTGCCAGCAGTTACTGGCAGGGGCCTGGAAACACCATATATTTT; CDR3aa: CASSYWQGPGNTIYF
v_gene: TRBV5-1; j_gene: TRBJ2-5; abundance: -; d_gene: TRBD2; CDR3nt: TGCGCCAGCAGGGAACTAGCGGGAGGAAGGCAAGAGACCCAGTACTTC; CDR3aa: CASRELAGGRQETQYF
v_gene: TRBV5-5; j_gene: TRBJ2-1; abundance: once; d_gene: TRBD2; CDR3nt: TGTGCCAGCAGCTTTCGGTCAGGAGAGGGACTAGCGGAGGGCAATGAGCAGTTCTTC; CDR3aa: CASSFRSGEGLAEGNEQFF
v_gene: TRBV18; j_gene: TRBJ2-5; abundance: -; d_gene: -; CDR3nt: TGTGCCAGCTCACCCCCCGACGGGCGGGCGGAGACCCAGTACTTC; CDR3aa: CASSPPDGRAETQYF
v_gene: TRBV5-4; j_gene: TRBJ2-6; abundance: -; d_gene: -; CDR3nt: TGTGCCAGCAGCCTTTTGGGGAGTGGGGCTCTCGGGGCCAACGTCCTGACTTTC; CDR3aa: CASSLLGSGALGANVLTF
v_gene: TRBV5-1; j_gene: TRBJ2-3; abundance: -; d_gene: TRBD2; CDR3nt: TGCGCCAGCAGCTTCGGGCTAGCGGGTAGCACAGATACGCAGTATTTT; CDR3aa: CASSFGLAGSTDTQYF
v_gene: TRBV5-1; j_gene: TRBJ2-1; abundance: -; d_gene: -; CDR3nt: TGCGCCAGCAGCTTGTTCTTTTTGGCGGAGTTCATCTCCTACAATGAGCAGTTCTTC; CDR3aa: CASSLFFLAEFISYNEQFF
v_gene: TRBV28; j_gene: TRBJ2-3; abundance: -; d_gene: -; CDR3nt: TGTGCCAGCAGGGATCGGCGCGGATCAAGCACAGATACGCAGTATTTT; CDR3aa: CASRDRRGSSTDTQYF
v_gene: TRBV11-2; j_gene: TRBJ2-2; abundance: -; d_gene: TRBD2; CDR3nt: TGTGCCAGCAGCTCACTAGCGAGTACCGGGGAGCTGTTTTTT; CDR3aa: CASSSLASTGELFF
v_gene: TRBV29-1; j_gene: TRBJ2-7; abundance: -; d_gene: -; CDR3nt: TGCAGCGTTGCTACCGGGGAGGATAACGAGCAGTACTTC; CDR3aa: CSVATGEDNEQYF
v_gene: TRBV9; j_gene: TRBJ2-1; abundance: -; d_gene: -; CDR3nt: TGTGCCAGCAGCCCACGGGACCACTACAATGAGCAGTTCTTC; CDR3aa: CASSPRDHYNEQFF
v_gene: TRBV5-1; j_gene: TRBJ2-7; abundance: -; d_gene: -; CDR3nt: TGCGCCAGCAGCGACATAGCAGGAGACTACGAGCAGTACTTC; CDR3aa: CASSDIAGDYEQYF
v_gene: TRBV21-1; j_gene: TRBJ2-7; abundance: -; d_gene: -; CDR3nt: TGTGCCAGCAGCAAGGAACCGCCGGGACAGGGGGGCTACGAGCAGTACTTC; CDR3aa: CASSKEPPGQGGYEQYF
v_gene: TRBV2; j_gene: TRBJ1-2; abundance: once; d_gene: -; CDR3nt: TGTGCCGGTACAGGGTTGCGTGGCTACACCTTC; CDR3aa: CAGTGLRGYTF
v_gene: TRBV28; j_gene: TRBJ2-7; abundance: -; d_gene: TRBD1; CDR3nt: TGTGCCAGCAGCTTACAGGGGGACTTGAGGCAGTACTTC; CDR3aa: CASSLQGDLRQYF
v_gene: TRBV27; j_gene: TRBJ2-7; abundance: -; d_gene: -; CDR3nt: TGTGCCAGCAGTTTACTTCGTGGTAATCCTTCTCTCTACGAGCAGTACTTC; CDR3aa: CASSLLRGNPSLYEQYF
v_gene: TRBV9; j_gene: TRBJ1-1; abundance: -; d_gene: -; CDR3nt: TGTGCCAGCAGCGCCAGAGGAGAACAGGACACTGAAGCTTTCTTT; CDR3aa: CASSARGEQDTEAFF
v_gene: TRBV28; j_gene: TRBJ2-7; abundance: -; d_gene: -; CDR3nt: TGTGCCAGCAGCCTCATCCCGCTAGCGTATTCCTACGAGCAGTACTTC; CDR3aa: CASSLIPLAYSYEQYF
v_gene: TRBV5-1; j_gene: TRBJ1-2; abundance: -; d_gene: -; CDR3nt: TGCGCCAGCAGCCCCCCCCTGGGGGACTATGGCTACACCTTC; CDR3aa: CASSPPLGDYGYTF
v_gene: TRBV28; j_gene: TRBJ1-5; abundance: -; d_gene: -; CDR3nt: TGTGCCAGCAGTTCTAACAGGAAAGCTCGTAGTCAGCCCCAGCATTTT; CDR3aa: CASSSNRKARSQPQHF
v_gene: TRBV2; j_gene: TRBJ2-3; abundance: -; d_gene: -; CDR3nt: TGTGCCAGCAGGGCCACTAGCACAGATACGCAGTATTTT; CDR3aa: CASRATSTDTQYF
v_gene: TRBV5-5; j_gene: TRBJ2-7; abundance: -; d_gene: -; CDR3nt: TGTGCCAGCAGCTTGAAGTCGGTAGGGTCGACCCTCTCCTACGAGCAGTACTTC; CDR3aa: CASSLKSVGSTLSYEQYF
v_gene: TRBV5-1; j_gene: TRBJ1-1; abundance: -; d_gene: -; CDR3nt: TGCGCCAGCAGCTTGGGGTCGGGGAGCACTGAAGCTTTCTTT; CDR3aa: CASSLGSGSTEAFF
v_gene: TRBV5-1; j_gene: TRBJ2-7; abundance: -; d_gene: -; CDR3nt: TGCGCCAGCAGCTTGGGTCCCTTGCAGGGAGCCCCCTACGAGCAGTACTTC; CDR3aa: CASSLGPLQGAPYEQYF
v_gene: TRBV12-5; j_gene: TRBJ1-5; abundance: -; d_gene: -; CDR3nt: TGTGCTAGTGGTTCGACCGCCGGGGCGGAGAGCAATCAGCCCCAGCATTTT; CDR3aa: CASGSTAGAESNQPQHF
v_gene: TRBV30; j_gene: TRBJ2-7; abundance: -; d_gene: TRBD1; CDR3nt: TGTGCCTGGAGAACAGGGGCCTACGAGCAGTACTTC; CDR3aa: CAWRTGAYEQYF
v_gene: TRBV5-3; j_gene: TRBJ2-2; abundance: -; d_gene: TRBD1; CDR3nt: TGTGCCAGAAGCTCTGGACAGGGGGCGCTTGGCGGGGAGCTGTTTTTT; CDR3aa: CARSSGQGALGGELFF
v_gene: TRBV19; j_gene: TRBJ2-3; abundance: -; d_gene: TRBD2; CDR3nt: TGTGCCAGTAGTATGACTAGCGGGAGTGGCGCAGATACGCAGTATTTT; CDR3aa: CASSMTSGSGADTQYF
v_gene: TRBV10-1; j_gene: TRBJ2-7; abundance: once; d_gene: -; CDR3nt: TGCGCCAGCAGTAGGCCGGGACCTCAAGGGGAGCAGTACTTC; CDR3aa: CASSRPGPQGEQYF
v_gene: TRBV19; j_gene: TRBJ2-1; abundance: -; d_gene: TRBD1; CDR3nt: TGTGCCAGTAGTATGGGGGACAGGGGCCCTGGTGAGCAGTTCTTC; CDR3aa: CASSMGDRGPGEQFF
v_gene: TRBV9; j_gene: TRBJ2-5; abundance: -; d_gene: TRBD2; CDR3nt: TGTGCCAGCAGCCCCAGACTAGCGGAAGAGACCCAGTACTTC; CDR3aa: CASSPRLAEETQYF
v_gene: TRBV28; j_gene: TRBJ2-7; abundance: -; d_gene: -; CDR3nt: TGTGCCAGCAGCGGGACACCAGCCTACGAGCAGTACTTC; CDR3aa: CASSGTPAYEQYF
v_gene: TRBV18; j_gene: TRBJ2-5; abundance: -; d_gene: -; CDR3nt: TGTGCCAGCTCACCACCGCGGGAGACCCAGTACTTC; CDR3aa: CASSPPRETQYF
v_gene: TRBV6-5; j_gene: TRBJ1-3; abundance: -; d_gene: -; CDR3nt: TGTGCCAGCAGTTACGGCCGATTCTCTGGAAACACCATATATTTT; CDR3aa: CASSYGRFSGNTIYF
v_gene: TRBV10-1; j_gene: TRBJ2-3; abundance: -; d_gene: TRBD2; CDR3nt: TGCGCCAGCAGTGGATCGGGAGGGCCCACAGATACGCAGTATTTT; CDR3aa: CASSGSGGPTDTQYF